This is a list of T cell receptor beta chains from one sample in a study of early T cells in non-severe SARS-CoV-2 infection. In TCRdb, the 5' RACE reads were re-called with MiXCR into one record per CDR3 protein. The sample holds about 66,000 distinct CDR3 sequences; about 13% are singletons and the top ten take 8% to 10%. Material for sequencing was whole blood. Receptor source: an adult who was a healthcare worker with PCR-confirmed SARS-CoV-2 infection or an uninfected control (not recorded which). The CDR3 runs from the conserved cysteine through the conserved F or W. The D gene is left open where the match is weak. Clone size is given for some rows only: seen once, a few or many times, or a class if the clone is expanded.

cdr3_aa cdr3_nt j_call clone_size cdr3_length d_call v_call
CASSYGTSGRNEQFF TGTGCCAGCAGTTACGGGACTAGCGGCCGCAATGAGCAGTTCTTC TRBJ2-1 few 15 TRBD2 TRBV6-6
CSVLKLSQRSYEQYF TGCAGCGTTTTAAAACTCTCGCAACGGTCTTACGAGCAGTACTTC TRBJ2-7 few 15 NA TRBV29-1
CASSLDLPGTGGVREKLFF TGCGCCAGCAGCTTGGACCTCCCGGGGACAGGGGGGGTCCGTGAAAAACTGTTTTTT TRBJ1-4 NA 19 TRBD1 TRBV5-1
CSVLQGSSGRAYEQFF TGCAGTGTTCTACAGGGTTCTAGCGGGAGGGCCTATGAGCAGTTCTTC TRBJ2-1 few 16 TRBD2 TRBV20-1
CSANPPGTGELFF TGCAGTGCTAACCCTCCCGGCACCGGGGAGCTGTTTTTT TRBJ2-2 few 13 NA TRBV20-1
CASSKVGGSPPNEQFF TGTGCCAGCAGCAAAGTGGGCGGGTCCCCCCCCAATGAGCAGTTCTTC TRBJ2-1 few 16 NA TRBV21-1
CASKETSHTGELFF TGTGCCAGCAAGGAGACTAGCCACACCGGGGAGCTGTTTTTT TRBJ2-2 few 14 TRBD2 TRBV28
CSAPPNHHEQFF TGCAGTGCCCCACCCAACCATCATGAGCAGTTCTTC TRBJ2-1 NA 12 NA TRBV20-1
CASSLPGLATTLHADTQYF TGCGCCAGCAGCTTGCCCGGACTAGCGACTACCTTACACGCAGATACGCAGTATTTT TRBJ2-3 many 19 TRBD2 TRBV5-1
CASSRGQGARDTQYF TGTGCCAGTAGCCGGGGACAGGGGGCAAGAGATACGCAGTATTTT TRBJ2-3 many 15 TRBD1 TRBV19
CASSLEAGTKTGELFF TGCGCCAGCAGCTTGGAAGCCGGGACAAAAACCGGGGAGCTGTTTTTT TRBJ2-2 few 16 NA TRBV5-1
CASSGPYNEQFF TGCGCCAGCAGTGGGCCCTACAATGAGCAGTTCTTC TRBJ2-1 NA 12 NA TRBV10-1
CASSQDRGGLGF TGCGCCAGCAGCCAAGATCGGGGAGGCCTGGGGTTT TRBJ1-1 few 12 NA TRBV4-3
CASSWGTAPPNTEAFF TGCGCCAGCAGCTGGGGGACAGCCCCTCCTAACACTGAAGCTTTCTTT TRBJ1-1 many 16 TRBD1 TRBV5-1
CSVTYQGYEQYF TGCAGCGTAACTTACCAGGGCTACGAGCAGTACTTC TRBJ2-7 many 12 NA TRBV29-1
CASSSVSRMGETQYF TGTGCCAGCAGCTCTGTCTCTCGGATGGGGGAGACCCAGTACTTC TRBJ2-5 NA 15 NA TRBV7-2
CAISELAGSYEQYF TGTGCCATCAGTGAACTAGCGGGGTCCTACGAGCAGTACTTC TRBJ2-7 NA 14 TRBD2 TRBV10-3
CASSFWTGDTGELFF TGTGCCAGCAGTTTCTGGACAGGGGACACCGGGGAGCTGTTTTTT TRBJ2-2 many 15 TRBD1 TRBV28
CASSWGQGGYGYTF TGTGCCAGCAGCTGGGGACAGGGAGGTTATGGCTACACCTTC TRBJ1-2 NA 14 TRBD1 TRBV5-6
CASRLGGGLQETQYF TGTGCCAGCAGGTTAGGGGGCGGCCTCCAAGAGACCCAGTACTTC TRBJ2-5 NA 15 TRBD1 TRBV28
CASSEYPGPPGSAFF TGTGCCAGCAGTGAATATCCGGGACCACCGGGGTCGGCTTTCTTT TRBJ1-1 many 15 NA TRBV2
CASRVGSAREQYF TGTGCCAGTAGGGTAGGGAGCGCGCGGGAGCAGTACTTC TRBJ2-7 few 13 NA TRBV19
CASSLGLAGNYEQYF TGTGCCAGCAGTTTAGGGCTAGCGGGGAACTACGAGCAGTACTTC TRBJ2-7 many 15 TRBD2 TRBV12-3/TRBV12-4
CSVDQGPNQPQHF TGCAGCGTTGACCAAGGGCCCAATCAGCCCCAGCATTTT TRBJ1-5 few 13 NA TRBV29-1
CSFSSGTDTQYF TGCAGCTTTTCTAGCGGCACAGATACGCAGTATTTT TRBJ2-3 NA 12 NA TRBV29-1
CASSLILDFSNTGELFF TGTGCCAGCAGCTTAATCCTGGACTTCTCTAACACCGGGGAGCTGTTTTTT TRBJ2-2 many 17 NA TRBV11-2
CSAGHGYGYTF TGCAGCGCCGGACACGGCTATGGCTACACCTTC TRBJ1-2 NA 11 NA TRBV29-1
CASSPDRFHEQYF TGTGCCAGCAGCCCAGACAGGTTCCACGAGCAGTACTTC TRBJ2-7 NA 13 NA TRBV7-9
CSARDLARVDGYTF TGCAGTGCTAGAGATCTGGCCAGGGTGGATGGCTACACCTTC TRBJ1-2 few 14 NA TRBV20-1
CASSPGQGSLGNQPQHF TGCGCCAGCAGCCCGGGACAGGGAAGTCTCGGCAATCAGCCCCAGCATTTT TRBJ1-5 medium-sized 17 TRBD1 TRBV4-1
CASSAGLEETQYF TGTGCCAGCAGCGCCGGACTAGAAGAGACCCAGTACTTC TRBJ2-5 once 13 NA TRBV21-1
CASSSGAGDEQYF TGTGCCAGCAGCTCGGGGGCCGGTGACGAGCAGTACTTC TRBJ2-7 many 13 NA TRBV7-7
CASSAPTSGSYEQYF TGTGCCAGCAGCGCGCCGACTAGCGGGAGTTACGAGCAGTACTTC TRBJ2-7 few 15 TRBD2 TRBV5-5
CAISGQGANTEAFF TGTGCCATCAGTGGACAGGGGGCTAACACTGAAGCTTTCTTT TRBJ1-1 NA 14 TRBD1 TRBV10-3
CASSRQGFGTEAFF TGTGCCAGCAGCCGTCAGGGGTTTGGGACTGAAGCTTTCTTT TRBJ1-1 NA 14 NA TRBV7-8
CASSYGTAPEDSPLHF TGTGCCAGCAGCTACGGGACAGCGCCAGAGGATTCACCCCTCCACTTT TRBJ1-6 many 16 TRBD1 TRBV6-6
CASSIQGTLSGANVLTF TGTGCCAGTAGTATTCAGGGGACGCTCTCTGGGGCCAACGTCCTGACTTTC TRBJ2-6 NA 17 NA TRBV19
CASSLRAAESNEQFF TGTGCCAGCAGCTTAAGAGCAGCCGAGTCTAATGAGCAGTTCTTC TRBJ2-1 NA 15 NA TRBV7-6
CSWDKLSTEAFF TGCAGTTGGGACAAGTTGAGCACTGAAGCTTTCTTT TRBJ1-1 NA 12 NA TRBV29-1
CSVNPGGEKLFF TGCAGCGTTAACCCCGGGGGTGAAAAACTGTTTTTT TRBJ1-4 many 12 NA TRBV29-1
CASTKGTLNEQFF TGTGCCAGCACCAAAGGGACACTCAATGAGCAGTTCTTC TRBJ2-1 few 13 NA TRBV12-3/TRBV12-4
CASSLGRQGWNEQYF TGTGCCAGCAGCTTAGGCCGACAGGGATGGAACGAGCAGTACTTC TRBJ2-7 many 15 TRBD1 TRBV11-2